The rows below give T cell receptor beta chains drawn from one sample of a study of chemoradiotherapy in HPV16-positive cancers. Method: immunoSEQ multiplex PCR; TCRdb's copy keeps in-frame clones and lacks some. The sample consists of roughly 1,100 clones, about nine tenths of them appearing once. The material was tumor tissue, obtained from a patient who underwent chemoradiotherapy. The receptors here all came from a human donor with HPV-associated anogenital cancer. Both conserved end residues are part of each CDR3. The D gene is left open where the match is weak. For some rows the clone size is stated as once, few or many, or as a class when expanded; others skip it.

v_gene	abundance	d_gene	j_gene	CDR3aa	CDR3nt
TRBV7-9	NA	NA	TRBJ2-1	CASSQGPPLNNEQFF	TGTGCCAGCAGCCAAGGGCCTCCGCTGAACAATGAGCAGTTCTTC
TRBV5-1	NA	NA	TRBJ2-7	CASSPRAGYYEQYF	TGCGCCAGCAGCCCAAGAGCAGGGTACTACGAGCAGTACTTC
TRBV5-1	few	NA	TRBJ2-3	CASSLFDLSTDTQYF	TGCGCCAGCAGCTTGTTTGACCTTAGCACAGATACGCAGTATTTT
TRBV9	NA	TRBD2	TRBJ2-1	CASSVGVSGRGKDNEQFF	TGTGCCAGCAGCGTAGGAGTTAGCGGGAGGGGGAAGGACAATGAGCAGTTCTTC
TRBV19	NA	TRBD2	TRBJ2-1	CASSSGLSGGSYNEQFF	TGTGCCAGTAGTAGTGGGCTCTCGGGGGGCTCCTACAATGAGCAGTTCTTC
TRBV7-2	once	TRBD2	TRBJ2-7	CASSLKTSGSGEQYF	TGTGCCAGCAGCTTGAAGACTAGCGGGAGTGGCGAGCAGTACTTC
TRBV28	NA	NA	TRBJ1-5	CASQRPGAGSQPQHF	TGTGCCAGCCAACGCCCGGGGGCTGGTAGTCAGCCCCAGCATTTT
TRBV14	NA	TRBD2	TRBJ2-1	CASSPQAGGPHEQFF	TGTGCCAGCAGCCCCCAAGCGGGAGGGCCCCATGAGCAGTTCTTC
TRBV2	NA	TRBD2	TRBJ2-7	CASTGIAGATYEQYF	TGTGCCAGCACGGGGATAGCGGGAGCCACCTACGAGCAGTACTTC
TRBV28	NA	NA	TRBJ1-1	CASMDTEAFF	TGTGCCAGCATGGACACTGAAGCTTTCTTT
TRBV5-4	NA	NA	TRBJ1-1	CASSLGGAATLTEAFF	TGTGCCAGCAGCTTGGGAGGGGCCGCAACGCTCACTGAAGCTTTCTTT
TRBV7-2	NA	NA	TRBJ2-1	CASSLRTSGVFYNEQFF	TGTGCCAGCAGCTTAAGGACTTCGGGGGTCTTCTACAATGAGCAGTTCTTC
TRBV4-1	NA	NA	TRBJ2-3	CASSPRAGFPDTQYF	TGCGCCAGCAGCCCTAGGGCGGGGTTTCCAGATACGCAGTATTTT
TRBV28	NA	NA	TRBJ1-5	CASSWDGTPQLHF	TGTGCCAGCAGTTGGGACGGGACGCCCCAATTGCATTTT
TRBV7-9	NA	TRBD1	TRBJ1-2	CASSFTGDYGYTF	TGTGCCAGCAGCTTTACAGGGGACTATGGCTACACCTTC
TRBV20-1	NA	NA	TRBJ1-1	CSARLGLFAFF	TGCAGTGCTAGGCTAGGGCTTTTTGCTTTCTTT
TRBV6-6	NA	NA	TRBJ1-1	CASSSGPRYTEAFF	TGTGCCAGCAGCTCAGGGCCCCGGTACACTGAAGCTTTCTTT
TRBV5-1	NA	NA	TRBJ2-5	CASSLNYQETQYF	TGCGCCAGCAGCTTGAACTATCAAGAGACCCAGTACTTC
TRBV19	NA	TRBD1	TRBJ1-5	CASSIETGLNQPQHF	TGTGCCAGTAGTATCGAGACAGGGCTCAATCAGCCCCAGCATTTT
TRBV30	NA	NA	TRBJ2-5	CAWAPGGETQYF	TGTGCCTGGGCCCCTGGGGGAGAGACCCAGTACTTC
TRBV15	NA	NA	TRBJ1-5	CATQPYSNQPQHF	TGTGCCACCCAACCTTATAGCAATCAGCCCCAGCATTTT
TRBV18	NA	NA	TRBJ2-2	CASSLDSNGELFF	TGTGCCAGCTCACTTGACAGCAATGGGGAGCTGTTTTTT
TRBV6-6	NA	NA	TRBJ2-1	CASSYRGTRFDEQFF	TGTGCCAGCAGTTATCGGGGGACCCGGTTTGATGAGCAGTTCTTC
TRBV10-1	once	NA	TRBJ2-2	CASSRDGSGELFF	TGCGCCAGCAGCAGAGACGGGTCCGGGGAGCTGTTTTTT
TRBV27	few	NA	TRBJ1-5	CASSLWGGGPEPQHF	TGTGCCAGCAGTTTATGGGGTGGGGGCCCAGAGCCCCAGCATTTT
TRBV7-9	NA	NA	TRBJ2-3	CASSSRGRGSDTQYF	TGTGCCAGCAGCTCAAGGGGCCGGGGCTCAGATACGCAGTATTTT
TRBV5-1	NA	TRBD1	TRBJ2-3	CASSSGQGRDTQYF	TGCGCCAGCAGCTCGGGACAGGGTAGAGATACGCAGTATTTT
TRBV11-1	NA	TRBD2	TRBJ2-1	CASSSGLANEQFF	TGTGCCAGCAGCAGCGGACTAGCCAATGAGCAGTTCTTC
TRBV6-1	NA	NA	TRBJ1-1	CASASLPANTEAFF	TGTGCCAGCGCTTCCCTACCGGCGAACACTGAAGCTTTCTTT
TRBV10-3	NA	NA	TRBJ2-5	CAISDDRHVSQETQYF	TGTGCCATCAGTGATGACCGACATGTTTCCCAAGAGACCCAGTACTTC
TRBV18	NA	NA	TRBJ2-6	CASSISTDIQSRANVLTF	TGTGCCAGCTCAATCTCGACGGACATACAAAGTCGGGCCAACGTCCTGACTTTC
TRBV19	NA	TRBD1	TRBJ2-1	CASSPQAGGYNEQFF	TGTGCCAGTAGTCCTCAAGCAGGGGGCTACAATGAGCAGTTCTTC
TRBV7-9	few	NA	TRBJ2-5	CATISARPAGETQYF	TGTGCCACAATCTCCGCACGGCCCGCGGGAGAGACCCAGTACTTC
TRBV7-7	NA	TRBD2	TRBJ2-3	CASSSGTSGGKQYF	TGTGCCAGCAGCTCCGGGACTAGCGGGGGGAAGCAGTATTTT
TRBV5-4	NA	TRBD1	TRBJ1-2	CASSFQQGGSGYTF	TGTGCCAGCAGCTTTCAACAGGGGGGATCTGGCTACACCTTC
TRBV11-2	once	NA	TRBJ1-2	CASSEIWGGYTF	TGTGCCAGCAGCGAGATCTGGGGTGGCTACACCTTC
TRBV6-1	NA	NA	TRBJ2-2	CASSGSGRRTGELFF	TGTGCCAGCAGTGGCTCGGGACGCAGAACCGGGGAGCTGTTTTTT
TRBV29-1	NA	TRBD1	TRBJ1-1	CSVRTGGGGIGAFF	TGCAGCGTCCGGACAGGGGGCGGGGGAATCGGAGCTTTCTTT
TRBV30	NA	NA	TRBJ1-3	CAWKKAGNTIYF	TGTGCCTGGAAGAAGGCTGGAAACACCATATATTTT
TRBV7-9	NA	TRBD1	TRBJ2-7	CASSSQGAYEQYF	TGTGCCAGCAGCTCACAGGGGGCCTACGAGCAGTACTTC
TRBV6-1	NA	NA	TRBJ1-2	CASSDRENYGYTF	TGTGCCAGCAGTGACAGGGAAAACTATGGCTACACCTTC
TRBV5-1	once	NA	TRBJ1-1	CASSLALWGTEAFF	TGCGCCAGCAGCTTGGCCCTTTGGGGTACTGAAGCTTTCTTT
TRBV28	NA	NA	TRBJ1-4	CATTHGPLEGEKLFF	TGTGCCACCACCCACGGCCCCTTAGAGGGTGAAAAACTGTTTTTT
TRBV28	NA	TRBD1	TRBJ1-4	CASSFSGTENEKLFF	TGTGCCAGCAGTTTTTCTGGGACAGAGAATGAAAAACTGTTTTTT
TRBV30	NA	NA	TRBJ1-1	CAWSVALNTEAFF	TGTGCCTGGAGTGTAGCTCTCAACACTGAAGCTTTCTTT
TRBV7-6	NA	TRBD1	TRBJ2-5	CASSLRDRDRQETQYF	TGTGCCAGCAGCCTCCGGGACAGAGACCGCCAAGAGACCCAGTACTTC
TRBV6-1	NA	TRBD1	TRBJ1-4	CASSYLGDRGEKLFF	TGTGCCAGCTCCTACCTGGGGGACAGGGGCGAAAAACTGTTTTTT
TRBV5-4	NA	NA	TRBJ2-3	CASSSLDGAPDTQYF	TGTGCCAGCAGCTCCCTCGACGGGGCCCCAGATACGCAGTATTTT
TRBV4-2	NA	NA	TRBJ2-5	CASSQASGIRQETQYF	TGTGCCAGCAGCCAAGCTTCAGGAATAAGGCAAGAGACCCAGTACTTC
TRBV5-1	once	TRBD2	TRBJ2-3	CASSWRTAGGLAGSTDTQYF	TGCGCCAGCAGCTGGAGGACAGCGGGAGGACTAGCTGGGAGCACAGATACGCAGTATTTT
TRBV19	NA	TRBD1	TRBJ2-7	CASSLVEGQVQYF	TGTGCCAGTAGCCTCGTCGAGGGACAGGTGCAGTACTTC